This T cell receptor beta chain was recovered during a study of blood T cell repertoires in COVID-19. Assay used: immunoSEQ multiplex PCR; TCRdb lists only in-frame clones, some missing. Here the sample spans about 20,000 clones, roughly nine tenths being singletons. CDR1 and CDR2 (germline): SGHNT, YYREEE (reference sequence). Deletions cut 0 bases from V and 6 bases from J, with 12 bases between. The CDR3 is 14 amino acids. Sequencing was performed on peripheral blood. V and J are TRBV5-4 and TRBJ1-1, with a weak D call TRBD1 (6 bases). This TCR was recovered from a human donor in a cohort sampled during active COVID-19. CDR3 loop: CASSLDRDVAEAFF. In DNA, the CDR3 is TGTGCCAGCAGCTTGGACAGGGATGTGGCTGAAGCTTTCTTT.